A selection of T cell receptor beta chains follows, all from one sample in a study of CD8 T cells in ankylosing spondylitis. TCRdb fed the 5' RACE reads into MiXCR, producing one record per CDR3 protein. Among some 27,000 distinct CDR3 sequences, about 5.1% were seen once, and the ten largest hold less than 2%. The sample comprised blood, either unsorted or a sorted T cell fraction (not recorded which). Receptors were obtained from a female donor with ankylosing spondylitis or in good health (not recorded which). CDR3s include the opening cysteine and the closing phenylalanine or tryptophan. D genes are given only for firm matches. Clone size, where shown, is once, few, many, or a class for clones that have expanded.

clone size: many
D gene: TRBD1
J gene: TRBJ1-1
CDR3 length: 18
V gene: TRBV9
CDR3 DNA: TGTGCCAGCAGCGTAGAACCCAGAAGGGAGGGGGCATTTACTGAAGCTTTCTTT
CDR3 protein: CASSVEPRREGAFTEAFF

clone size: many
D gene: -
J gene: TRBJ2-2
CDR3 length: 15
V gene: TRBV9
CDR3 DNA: TGTGCCAGCAGCCCCCAGACTGGGAACACCGGGGAGCTGTTTTTT
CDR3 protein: CASSPQTGNTGELFF

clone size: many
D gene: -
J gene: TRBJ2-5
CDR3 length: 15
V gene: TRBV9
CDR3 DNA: TGTGCCAGCAGCGTAGACGGGTCGCCTAGGGAGACCCAGTACTTC
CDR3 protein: CASSVDGSPRETQYF

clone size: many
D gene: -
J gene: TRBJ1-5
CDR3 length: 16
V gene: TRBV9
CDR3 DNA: TGTGCCAGCAGCGGGGGGGCAGGTGGACCCAATCAGCCCCAGCATTTT
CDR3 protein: CASSGGAGGPNQPQHF

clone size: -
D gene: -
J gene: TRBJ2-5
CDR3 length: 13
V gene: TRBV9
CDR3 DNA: TGTGCCAGCAGCGCGTTCGGGCAAGAGACCCAGTACTTC
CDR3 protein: CASSAFGQETQYF

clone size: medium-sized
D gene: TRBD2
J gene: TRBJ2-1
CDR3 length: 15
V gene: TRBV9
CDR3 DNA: TGTGCCAGCAGCTTAGGCGGCGGGGGAATTAATGAGCAGTTCTTC
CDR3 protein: CASSLGGGGINEQFF

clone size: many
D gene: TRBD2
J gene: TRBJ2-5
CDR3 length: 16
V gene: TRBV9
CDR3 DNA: TGTGCCAGCAGCGGACCGGGACTAGCGGGAAAAGAGACCCAGTACTTC
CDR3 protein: CASSGPGLAGKETQYF

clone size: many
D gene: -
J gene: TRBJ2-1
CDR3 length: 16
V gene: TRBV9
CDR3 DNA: TGTGCCAGCAGCGTAGAAGGAGCGAGCTCCTACAATGAGCAGTTCTTC
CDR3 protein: CASSVEGASSYNEQFF

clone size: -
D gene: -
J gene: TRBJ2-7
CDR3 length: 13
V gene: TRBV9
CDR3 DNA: TGTGCCAGCAGCGTGCGAGCCAACTACGAGCAGTACTTC
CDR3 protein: CASSVRANYEQYF

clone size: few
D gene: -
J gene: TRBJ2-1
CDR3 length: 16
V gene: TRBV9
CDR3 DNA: TGTGCCAGCAGCGTGAGTGGCCAGAAGGGGTACAATGAGCAGTTCTTC
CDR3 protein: CASSVSGQKGYNEQFF

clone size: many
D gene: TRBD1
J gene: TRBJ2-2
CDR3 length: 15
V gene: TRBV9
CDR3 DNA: TGTGCCAGCAGCGTATTCCAGGGGGTCACCGGGGAGCTGTTTTTT
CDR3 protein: CASSVFQGVTGELFF

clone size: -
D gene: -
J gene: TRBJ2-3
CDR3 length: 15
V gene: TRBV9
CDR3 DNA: TGTGCCAGCAGCGCGACTAGGGAGAGCACAGATACGCAGTATTTT
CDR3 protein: CASSATRESTDTQYF

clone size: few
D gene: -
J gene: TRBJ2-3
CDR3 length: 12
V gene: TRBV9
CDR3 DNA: TGTGCCAGCAGCGTAGATGGAGATACGCAGTATTTT
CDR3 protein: CASSVDGDTQYF

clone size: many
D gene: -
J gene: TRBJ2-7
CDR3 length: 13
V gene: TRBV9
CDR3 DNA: TGTGCCAGCAGCGTAGAGCCTGGTTCCGAGCAGTACTTC
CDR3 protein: CASSVEPGSEQYF

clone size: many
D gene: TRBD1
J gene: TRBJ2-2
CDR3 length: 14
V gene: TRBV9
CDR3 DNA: TGTGCCAGCAGCGGGACAGGGGTATCCGGGGAGCTGTTTTTT
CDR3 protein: CASSGTGVSGELFF

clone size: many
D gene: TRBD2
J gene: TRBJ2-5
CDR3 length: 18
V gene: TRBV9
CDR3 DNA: TGTGCCAGCAGCCCGAGAGGCCCTAGCGGGGGGGTCCAAGAGACCCAGTACTTC
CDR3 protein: CASSPRGPSGGVQETQYF

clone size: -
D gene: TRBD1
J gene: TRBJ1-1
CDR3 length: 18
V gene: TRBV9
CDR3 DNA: TGTGCCAGCAGCGTGACAGGGGGCCTAGGGGTAGGGAACACTGAAGCTTTCTTT
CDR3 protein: CASSVTGGLGVGNTEAFF

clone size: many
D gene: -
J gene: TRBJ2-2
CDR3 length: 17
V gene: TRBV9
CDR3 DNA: TGTGCCAGCAGCTCACAAGGAGGCAGGGGCTCTCCCGGGGAGCTGTTTTTT
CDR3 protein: CASSSQGGRGSPGELFF

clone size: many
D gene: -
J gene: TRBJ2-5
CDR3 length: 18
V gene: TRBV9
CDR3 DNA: TGTGCCAGCAGCGTAGCTTCTAGTACTCAGGGCTTACAAGAGACCCAGTACTTC
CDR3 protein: CASSVASSTQGLQETQYF

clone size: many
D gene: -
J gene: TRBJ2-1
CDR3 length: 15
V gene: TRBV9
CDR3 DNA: TGTGCCAGCTCCACGGGCTCCGGCCCCTACAATGAGCAGTTCTTC
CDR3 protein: CASSTGSGPYNEQFF

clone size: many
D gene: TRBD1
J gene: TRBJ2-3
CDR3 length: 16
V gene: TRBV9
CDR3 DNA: TGTGCCAGCAGCGTAGGGGGGGACAGGGTTAAAGATACGCAGTATTTT
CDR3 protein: CASSVGGDRVKDTQYF

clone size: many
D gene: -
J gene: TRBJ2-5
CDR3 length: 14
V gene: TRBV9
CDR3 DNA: TGTGCCAGCAGCCCACGACCCAGGGCGGAGACCCAGTACTTC
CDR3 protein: CASSPRPRAETQYF

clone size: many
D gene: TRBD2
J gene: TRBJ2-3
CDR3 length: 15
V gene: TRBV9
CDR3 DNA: TGTGCCAGCAGCTCGCGGGAGGGGGCCGCAGATACGCAGTATTTT
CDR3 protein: CASSSREGAADTQYF

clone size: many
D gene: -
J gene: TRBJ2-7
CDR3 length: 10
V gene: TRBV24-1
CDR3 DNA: TGTGCCACCATATCCCACGAGCAGTACTTC
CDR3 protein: CATISHEQYF

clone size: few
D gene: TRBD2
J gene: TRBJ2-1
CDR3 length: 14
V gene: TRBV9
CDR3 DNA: TGTGCCAGCAGCGCGGCGGGAGCCTACAATGAGCAGTTCTTC
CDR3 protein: CASSAAGAYNEQFF

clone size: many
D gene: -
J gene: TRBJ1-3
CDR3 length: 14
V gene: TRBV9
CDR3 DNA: TGTGCCAGCAGCGGGTTAATCTCTGGAAACACCATATATTTT
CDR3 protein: CASSGLISGNTIYF

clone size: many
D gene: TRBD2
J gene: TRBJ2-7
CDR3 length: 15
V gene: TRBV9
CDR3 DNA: TGTGCCAGCAGCGTAGAGGCTAGCGGTTTCTACGAGCAGTACTTC
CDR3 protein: CASSVEASGFYEQYF

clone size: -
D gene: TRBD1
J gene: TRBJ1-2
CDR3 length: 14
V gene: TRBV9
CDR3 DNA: TGTGCCAGCAGCTTATCCACAGGGGACTATGGCTACACCTTC
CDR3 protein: CASSLSTGDYGYTF

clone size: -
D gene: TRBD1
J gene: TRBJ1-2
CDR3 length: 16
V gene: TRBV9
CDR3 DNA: TGTGCCAGCAGGGCGTACGCAGGGGGCAGTATGTATGGCTACACCTTC
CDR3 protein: CASRAYAGGSMYGYTF

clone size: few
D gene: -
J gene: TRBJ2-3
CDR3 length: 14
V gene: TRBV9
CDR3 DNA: TGTGCCAGCAGCGTAGGAGGGTTAACAGATACGCAGTATTTT
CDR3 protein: CASSVGGLTDTQYF

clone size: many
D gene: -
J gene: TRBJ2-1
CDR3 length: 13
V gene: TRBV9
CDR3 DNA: TGTGCCAGCAGCCCCAGGGGTCTAAATGAGCAGTTCTTC
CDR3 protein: CASSPRGLNEQFF

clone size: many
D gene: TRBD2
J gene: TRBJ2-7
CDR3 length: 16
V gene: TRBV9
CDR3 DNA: TGTGCCAGCAGCGTAGGGCCTAGCGGGAGTACTTACGAGCAGTACTTC
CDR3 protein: CASSVGPSGSTYEQYF

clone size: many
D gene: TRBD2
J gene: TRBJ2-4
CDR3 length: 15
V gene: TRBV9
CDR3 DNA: TGTGCCAGCAGCGTAGCTGGCGGGAGCGTTGACATTCAGTACTTC
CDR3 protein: CASSVAGGSVDIQYF

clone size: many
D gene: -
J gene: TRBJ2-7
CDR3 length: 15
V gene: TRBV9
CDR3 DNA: TGTGCCAGCAGCGTAGGGTGGCGGCAGACCTACGAGCAGTACTTC
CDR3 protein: CASSVGWRQTYEQYF

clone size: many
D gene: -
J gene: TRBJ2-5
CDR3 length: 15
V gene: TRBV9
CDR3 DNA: TGTGCCAGCAGCGTAGGAGACCTCTCCACGGGGACCCAGTACTTC
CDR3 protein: CASSVGDLSTGTQYF

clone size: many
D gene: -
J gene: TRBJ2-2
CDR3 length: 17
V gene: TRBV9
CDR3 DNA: TGTGCCAGCAGCCCGACCGTAGGGCTAGCTGGGACCGGGGAGCTGTTTTTT
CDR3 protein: CASSPTVGLAGTGELFF

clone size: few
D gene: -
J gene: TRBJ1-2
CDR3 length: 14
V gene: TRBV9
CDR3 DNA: TGTGCCAGCAGCCCCCTCGGCCCCCTGGGTGGCTACACCTTC
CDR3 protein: CASSPLGPLGGYTF

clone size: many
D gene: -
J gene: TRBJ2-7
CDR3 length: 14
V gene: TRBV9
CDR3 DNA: TGTGCCAGCAGCGTAGAGGCAGGGAGGCTCGAGCAGTACTTC
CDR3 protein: CASSVEAGRLEQYF

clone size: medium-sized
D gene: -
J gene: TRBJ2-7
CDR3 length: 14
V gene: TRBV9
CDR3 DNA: TGTGCCAGCAGCGTAGGTATCTCTACCTACGAGCAGTACTTC
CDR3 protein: CASSVGISTYEQYF

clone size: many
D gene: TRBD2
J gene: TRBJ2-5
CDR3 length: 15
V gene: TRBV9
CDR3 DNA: TGTGCCAGCAGCGCACCAGCGGGGGGGCAAGAGACCCAGTACTTC
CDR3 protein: CASSAPAGGQETQYF